This TCR beta chain was profiled in a study of blood T cell repertoires in COVID-19. About the study: The origin of the acute and convalescent COVID-19 samples was the United States, Italy and Spain. PBMCs, B-cell-depleted T cells, or T cells provided the cDNA or gDNA that made up the material.

As handled by the study authors: Counts of nucleated cells, estimated from reference gene primer amplification, were obtained. The data were produced by immunoSEQ multiplex PCR, yet TCRdb's version contains in-frame clones alone and is incomplete. That table furnishes V, J and clone size, whereas the DNA furnished D and trimming. The data hold over 100,000 clones, with around 89% observed a single time. The germline V gene has CDR1 MDHEN and CDR2 SYDVKM. This CDR3 region has 14 residues. After removal of 4 bases from V and 5 bases from J, the junction contained 5 bases not matched to a gene. The specimen sequenced was peripheral blood. This sequence was found in a human donor in a cohort sampled during active COVID-19. This chain connects TRBV28 to TRBJ2-7; TRBD1 agrees at 10 bases. Here the CDR3 DNA reads TGTGCCAGCAGTTATGACAGGGGGCAGGACGAGCAGTACTTC. Amino acid sequence: CASSYDRGQDEQYF.